A single sample gave rise to the 5 T cell receptor beta chains below, sequenced in a study of identical twins. TCRdb independently ran MiXCR on the 5' RACE reads; one entry per CDR3 protein. Of around 490,000 distinct CDR3 sequences listed, approximately 20% were seen once; the top ten hold approximately 0.5%. The sample was also reused in another study, on yellow fever vaccine responses in identical twins.

Sequencing was carried out using CD4+ T cells sorted from blood. These receptor sequences come from a woman aged 18-29 years in good health.

V is TRBV10-3 and J is TRBJ2-5; TRBD1 matches at 7 bases. Trimming at V came to 5 bases and at J to 1 base, leaving 4 bases not matched to a gene. Germline V CDR1 and CDR2: ENHRY, SYGVKD. The length of the CDR3 is 14 residues. CDR3 protein: CAISPGTVQETQYF. The CDR3 DNA reads TGTGCCATCAGTCCTGGGACAGTCCAAGAGACCCAGTACTTC.

The sample holds a few counts of this clonotype. The chain couples TRBV4-2 to TRBJ2-1; the match to TRBD1 covers 8 bases. The CDR3 extends over 15 amino acids. The junction had 1 base not matched to a gene; V was cut back by 3 bases and J by 0 bases. CDR1 LGHNA and CDR2 YNFKEQ come from the germline V gene. CDR3 loop: CASSHDRGSYNEQFF. CDR3 DNA sequence: TGTGCCAGCAGCCACGACAGGGGCTCCTACAATGAGCAGTTCTTC.

This clonotype was observed a few times. At one boundary the junction diverges from the germline segment, which might be a read error. DNA of the CDR3: TGTGACATCAGGATAAGACAGGGAAGGGACACTGAAGCTTTCTTT. It translates to CDIRIRQGRDTEAFF. V is TRBV10-3 and J is TRBJ1-1, with 7 bases lining up with TRBD1. This CDR3 is 15 amino acids long. Germline values: CDR1 ENHRY, CDR2 SYGVKD.

This clonotype was counted only a few times. J is TRBJ2-7 and V is TRBV6-1; 11 nucleotides align to TRBD2. Trimming cost V 6 bases and J 5 bases; bases outside gene matches: 9. This CDR3 region has 15 residues. Germline V gene lookup returns CDR1 MNHNS and CDR2 SASEGT. DNA of the CDR3: TGTGCCAGCAGAAAACTAGCGGGAGTCGGCAACGAGCAGTACTTC. Its protein is CASRKLAGVGNEQYF.

CDR3 coding DNA: TGTGCCAGCAGCCAAGTTTTGGGACAGCTGAGCAATGAGCAGTTCTTC. This codes for CASSQVLGQLSNEQFF. The J gene is TRBJ2-1, the V gene TRBV3-1, with 7 bases fitting TRBD1. The CDR3 totals 16 residues. Germline-derived CDR1 and CDR2 are LGHDT and YNNKEL (reference sequence). Trimming removed 1 base from V and 6 bases from J; junction bases left unmatched: 9.